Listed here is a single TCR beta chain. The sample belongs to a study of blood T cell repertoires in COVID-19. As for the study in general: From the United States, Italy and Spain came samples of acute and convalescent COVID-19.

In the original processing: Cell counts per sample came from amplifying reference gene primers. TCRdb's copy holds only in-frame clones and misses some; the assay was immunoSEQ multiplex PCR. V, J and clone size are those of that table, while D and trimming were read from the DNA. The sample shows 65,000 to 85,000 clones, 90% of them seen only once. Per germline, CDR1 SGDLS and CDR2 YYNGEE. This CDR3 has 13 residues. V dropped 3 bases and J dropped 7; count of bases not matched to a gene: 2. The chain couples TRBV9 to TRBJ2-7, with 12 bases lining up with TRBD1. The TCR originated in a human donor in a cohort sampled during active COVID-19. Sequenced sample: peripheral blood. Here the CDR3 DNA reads TGTGCCAGCAGCGGGGACAGGGGGCTTGAGCAGTACTTC. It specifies CASSGDRGLEQYF.